These T cell receptor beta chains were read from a single sample in a study of blood T cells in healthy people across ages. TCRdb redid the calling of the 5' RACE reads with MiXCR, one entry per CDR3 protein. The profile shows 1.6 million or so distinct CDR3 sequences, 30% to 35% of them singletons. Input material: blood. The receptors were sampled from a woman younger than 45 in good health. The CDR3 runs from the conserved cysteine through the conserved F or W. Fields, in order: D gene, V gene, clone size, J gene, CDR3 length, CDR3 DNA, CDR3 protein. The D gene is left open where the match is weak. Rows give clone size only sometimes, using once, few, many, or a class for an expanded clone.

TRBD1,TRBV5-1,few,TRBJ1-4,15,TGCGCCAGCAGCTTGCAACAGGGGGCAAATGAAAAACTGTTTTTT,CASSLQQGANEKLFF
TRBD1,TRBV2,-,TRBJ2-1,13,TGTGCCAGCAGAGGGACAGGTAGCGTACGCCGGTTCTTC,CASRGTGSVRRFF
-,TRBV7-8,few,TRBJ2-5,11,TGCTCTAGCGACTCCCAAGAGACCCAGTACTTC,CSSDSQETQYF
-,TRBV12-3/TRBV12-4,few,TRBJ1-1,13,TGTGCCAGCAGTCCCGGGACAACGACTGAAGCTTTCTTT,CASSPGTTTEAFF
-,TRBV27,-,TRBJ2-5,14,TGTGCCAGCAGTTTACCAGGGCCATTGCAGGAGCAGTACTTC,CASSLPGPLQEQYF
-,TRBV29-1,-,TRBJ2-4,9,TGCAGCGTTCGGAGCAAGCAGTACTTC,CSVRSKQYF
-,TRBV20-1,few,TRBJ2-7,12,TGCAGTGCTAGCGGGAGAGTCTACGAGCAGTACTTC,CSASGRVYEQYF
-,TRBV27,-,TRBJ1-2,13,TGTGCCAGCAGTTTAAAGGGGGTCGGAGGCTACACCTTC,CASSLKGVGGYTF
-,TRBV20-1,few,TRBJ2-5,16,TGCAGTGCTAGAGATATAAATGGACAGCAAGAAGAGACCCAGTACTTC,CSARDINGQQEETQYF
-,TRBV6-5,many,TRBJ2-7,12,TGTGCCAAGCCAGCGGACAGCTACGAGCAGTACTTC,CAKPADSYEQYF
-,TRBV15,many,TRBJ2-3,15,TGTGCCACCAGCAGAGATCAAGGAACCACAGATACGCAGTATTTT,CATSRDQGTTDTQYF
-,TRBV6-2/TRBV6-3,-,TRBJ1-1,12,TGTGCCAGCAGTTACTCGACGACTGAAGCTTTCTTT,CASSYSTTEAFF
TRBD1,TRBV20-1,few,TRBJ2-3,14,TGCAGTGCTAGAGATGGTACAGGGGTGGATACGCAGTATTTT,CSARDGTGVDTQYF
-,TRBV5-4,-,TRBJ1-1,12,TGTGCCAGCAGCTTGTGGGACACTGAAGTTTTCTTT,CASSLWDTEVFF
-,TRBV10-3,-,TRBJ2-1,17,TGTGCCATCAGTGAAATTCCGTTAAAACAGTCTTACAATGAGCAGTTCTTC,CAISEIPLKQSYNEQFF
-,TRBV11-2,-,TRBJ2-3,15,TGTGCCAGCAGCTTAGATGGGGATAAATCCGATACGCAGTATTTT,CASSLDGDKSDTQYF
-,TRBV18,-,TRBJ2-7,14,TGTGCCAGCTCACCATCATGGTCCTCCTACGAGCAGTACTTC,CASSPSWSSYEQYF
-,TRBV20-1,few,TRBJ2-5,16,TGCAGTGCTAGAGGCCCGCGACTCCCTGCACAAGAGACCCAGTACTTC,CSARGPRLPAQETQYF
TRBD2,TRBV3-1,-,TRBJ2-4,15,TGTGCCAGCAGCCAAGGGGCGGGAGGCAAAAACATTCAGTACTTC,CASSQGAGGKNIQYF
-,TRBV28,-,TRBJ2-1,16,TGTGCCAGCAGTTCCGGGGCGGAGGTCTCCTACAATGAGCAGTTCTTC,CASSSGAEVSYNEQFF
-,TRBV2,-,TRBJ1-5,13,TGTGCCAGCCGACTGGACAGACATCAGCCCCAGCATTTT,CASRLDRHQPQHF
TRBD2,TRBV7-3,-,TRBJ2-3,19,TGTGCCAGCAGCTTAACGACTAGCGGGGGGGTGGTCGGGACAGATACGCAGTATTTT,CASSLTTSGGVVGTDTQYF
TRBD2,TRBV20-1,-,TRBJ2-3,14,TGCAGTGCTAGAGATCTAGCGGGGGGCCCCGCGCAGTATTTT,CSARDLAGGPAQYF
-,TRBV29-1,few,TRBJ2-5,13,TGCAGCGCCATGGGGGCTAGTAAAGAGACCCAGTACTTC,CSAMGASKETQYF
-,TRBV12-3/TRBV12-4,-,TRBJ2-1,13,TGTGCCAGCAGTGCCGGCGGGATTGATGAGCAGTTCTTC,CASSAGGIDEQFF
-,TRBV12-3/TRBV12-4,many,TRBJ1-2,12,TGTGCCAGCAGCCCTGTTGGGGATGGCTACACCTTC,CASSPVGDGYTF
-,TRBV4-1,few,TRBJ1-5,13,TGCGCCAGCAGCCAAGATTGGGGGTCGCCCCAGCATTTT,CASSQDWGSPQHF
TRBD1,TRBV12-3/TRBV12-4,-,TRBJ2-7,16,TGTGCCAGCAGCAGCGGTTTGACAGGGGATCCCGACGAGCAGTACTTC,CASSSGLTGDPDEQYF
-,TRBV4-1,-,TRBJ1-1,14,TGCGCCAGCAGCCAAGAAGTCCAGGGATTGGGAGCTTTCTTT,CASSQEVQGLGAFF
TRBD1,TRBV7-9,-,TRBJ2-7,16,TGTGCCAGCAGCCAAAACCGGGACAGGCGTTACAACGAGCAGTACTTC,CASSQNRDRRYNEQYF
TRBD1,TRBV4-1,-,TRBJ1-1,15,TGCGCCAGCAGCCATCCGGGACAGGGCGACACTGAAGCTTTCTTT,CASSHPGQGDTEAFF
TRBD2,TRBV7-8,-,TRBJ2-3,17,TGTGCCAGCAGCTTAGCGCTACTAGCGGGAGTCACAGATACGCAGTATTTT,CASSLALLAGVTDTQYF
-,TRBV7-2,-,TRBJ2-7,15,TGTGCCAGCAGCTCGAGAGAAGGGCGGGTATACGAGCAGTACTTC,CASSSREGRVYEQYF
TRBD1,TRBV4-1,-,TRBJ2-1,15,TGCGCCAGCAGCCAGACCCAACAGGGGCGGGATGAGCAGTTCTTC,CASSQTQQGRDEQFF
-,TRBV3-1,-,TRBJ1-2,15,TGTGCCAGCAGCCCAGTCGGGGTCGGGGGCTATGGCTACACCTTC,CASSPVGVGGYGYTF
-,TRBV28,-,TRBJ2-3,17,TGTGCCAGCAGTCCAGTGGGGGGGGACAGGACAACTATTACGCAGTATTTT,CASSPVGGDRTTITQYF
-,TRBV9,few,TRBJ2-3,14,TGTGCCAGCGGCCGAGGGACGGTCACAGATACGCAGTATTTT,CASGRGTVTDTQYF
-,TRBV7-9,-,TRBJ2-7,15,TGTACCAGCAGCTTAGGGGGACTCAAGTCCTACGAGCAGTACTTC,CTSSLGGLKSYEQYF
-,TRBV7-2,-,TRBJ2-7,16,TGTGCCAGCAGCCAACAAGGGGGGACTTCCTCCTACGGGCAGTACTTC,CASSQQGGTSSYGQYF
-,TRBV4-1,few,TRBJ1-5,17,TGCGCCAGCAGCCAAGATGGGACTTTCTATAGCAATCGGCCCCAGCATTTT,CASSQDGTFYSNRPQHF
-,TRBV5-1,-,TRBJ2-7,17,TGCGCCAGCAGCTTGGGTGATCGGTACAGGGGAGGTTACGAGCAGTACTTC,CASSLGDRYRGGYEQYF
TRBD1,TRBV5-6,few,TRBJ2-5,15,TGTGCCAGCAGCTTCGGGACAGGCCTCCAAGAGACCCAGTACTTC,CASSFGTGLQETQYF
-,TRBV5-1,-,TRBJ2-3,17,TGCGCCAGCAGCCCGGACGGATACTCTCGAAGCACAGATACGCAGTATTTT,CASSPDGYSRSTDTQYF
-,TRBV6-5,few,TRBJ1-1,16,TGTGCCAGCAGTTACTCTTTAAGATCAATGAACACTGAAGCTTTCTTT,CASSYSLRSMNTEAFF
TRBD2,TRBV6-5,many,TRBJ2-3,17,TGTGCCAGCAGTTACCTCCTCGGCGGGGGGGGCACAGATACGCAGTATTTT,CASSYLLGGGGTDTQYF
-,TRBV20-1,few,TRBJ2-5,17,TGCAGTGCTAGAGATCTAAGATTGGGTAGCCACCAAGAGACCCAGTACTTC,CSARDLRLGSHQETQYF
-,TRBV7-2,-,TRBJ2-1,15,TGTGCCAGCAGCTTAGCGCTTACATCCTACAATGAGCAGTTCTTC,CASSLALTSYNEQFF
-,TRBV13,-,TRBJ2-3,14,TGTGCCAGCAGCTTAGGGGCATTAAGGAATACGCAGTATTTT,CASSLGALRNTQYF
TRBD1,TRBV12-3/TRBV12-4,-,TRBJ2-6,16,TGTGCCAGCAGGACAGGGGGCTTTAGTGGGGCCAACGTCCTGACTTTC,CASRTGGFSGANVLTF
-,TRBV4-1,many,TRBJ2-7,16,TGCGCCAGCAGCCAAGATAAAGAGGAGGGTTCCTACGAGCAGTACTTC,CASSQDKEEGSYEQYF
-,TRBV3-1,-,TRBJ2-2,12,TGTGCCAGCAGCCAATACACCGGGGAGCTGTTTTTT,CASSQYTGELFF